These 10 T cell receptor beta chains were all obtained from the same sample, sequenced in a study of cytomegalovirus exposure and HLA in healthy donors. The PCR used 60 Vbeta and 13 Jbeta primers. The method was immunoSEQ multiplex PCR; TCRdb's version includes in-frame clones alone and lacks a portion of them. The data show about 180,000 clones, over 75% seen once. The specimen sequenced was PBMCs. These TCRs come from a woman aged 45-65 years in good health and CMV-seronegative.

This chain connects TRBV7-9 to TRBJ2-3; 7 nucleotides agree with TRBD1. Germline trimming cut 5 bases from V and 0 bases from J; bases unmatched to any gene: 5. The germline V gene encodes CDR1 SEHNR and CDR2 FQNEAQ (reference sequence). This CDR3 has 15 amino acids. CDR3 residues: CASSPGQMSTDTQYF. For the CDR3, the DNA is TGTGCCAGCAGCCCGGGACAGATGAGCACAGATACGCAGTATTTT.

This chain links TRBV20-1 with TRBJ1-1; D is unclear. Germline assignment: CDR1 DFQATT and CDR2 SNEGSKA (reference sequence). V lost 2 bases, J lost 3 bases, and 4 bases lay in between. The CDR3 consists of 11 residues. The CDR3 loop is CSARQDTEAFF. The CDR3 DNA follows: TGCAGTGCTAGACAGGACACTGAAGCTTTCTTT.

The chain recombines TRBV10-3 with TRBJ2-1, with 9 nucleotides matching TRBD2. V was pared by 2 bases and J by 4 bases, with 3 bases of the junction left unmatched. CDR1 and CDR2 (germline): ENHRY, SYGVKD. This CDR3 spans 15 amino acids. The DNA for the CDR3 is TGTGCCATCAGTGAGAGTCTAGCGGGGTACAATGAGCAGTTCTTC. Its protein product is CAISESLAGYNEQFF.

The chain is built from TRBV28 and TRBJ2-2, with a tentative D call TRBD1 (6 bases). V was pared by 11 bases and J by 1 base, with 11 bases between. The CDR3 sequence is 13 residues long. Germline V CDR1 and CDR2: MDHEN, SYDVKM. The CDR3 reads CAAGTLNTGELFF. For the CDR3, the DNA is TGTGCCGCCGGGACACTGAACACCGGGGAGCTGTTTTTT.

This chain links TRBV29-1 with TRBJ2-1; D is perhaps TRBD2 (6 bases). Trimming cost V 2 bases and J 0 bases, with 8 bases left between them. CDR3 length: 14 amino acids. Germline CDR1 SQVTM, CDR2 ANQGSEA. CDR3 nucleotide sequence: TGCAGCGTTGAATTAGCGGCCTCCTACAATGAGCAGTTCTTC. Translated, it gives CSVELAASYNEQFF.

The J gene is TRBJ2-1, the V gene TRBV6-6; no clear D gene. This CDR3 region has 15 residues. Germline V gene data show CDR1 as MNHNY and CDR2 as SVGAGI (reference sequence). V lost 5 bases, J lost 6 bases, and 17 bases lay in between. CDR3 region: CASSLSAGYANEQFF. The CDR3 bases are TGTGCCAGCAGTCTGTCCGCCGGGTATGCCAATGAGCAGTTCTTC.

The J gene is TRBJ2-5, the V gene TRBV4-2; 7 nucleotides match TRBD2. The CDR3 is 16 amino acids. Germline V CDR1 and CDR2: LGHNA, YNFKEQ. J lost 2 bases, V lost 0 bases, and 6 bases had no gene match. The CDR3 here is CASSQEGRGGQETQYF. The CDR3 DNA reads TGTGCCAGCAGCCAAGAAGGACGCGGGGGACAAGAGACCCAGTACTTC.

The genes are TRBV5-1 and TRBJ2-1; no clear D. V lost 2 bases, J lost 0 bases, and 12 bases lay in between. This CDR3 is built from 16 residues. From germline, CDR1 is SGHRS and CDR2 YFSETQ. The CDR3 loop reads CASSFSPGSSYNEQFF. The CDR3 bases are TGCGCCAGCAGCTTTAGCCCGGGTAGCTCCTACAATGAGCAGTTCTTC. The full variable domain, in which reference TRBV5-1 and TRBJ2-1 provide the parts outside the CDR3, is KAGVTQTPRYLIKTRGQQVTLSCSPISGHRSVSWYQQTPGQGLQFLFEYFSETQRNKGNFPGRFSGRQFSNSRSEMNVSTLELGDSALYLCASSFSPGSSYNEQFFGPGTRLTVL.

The genes are TRBV18 and TRBJ2-3, with D perhaps TRBD1 (6 bases). The germline V and J ends were trimmed by 0 bases and 2 bases, with 9 bases remaining between them. The germline CDR1 and CDR2 sequences are KGHSH and LQKENI. The CDR3 has 15 residues. CDR3 sequence (DNA): TGTGCCAGCTCACCACCGAACAGGGACACAGATACGCAGTATTTT. Protein: CASSPPNRDTDTQYF.

Written as DNA, the CDR3 is TGCGCCAGCAGCCCTGGACAGGGAGGGACTGAAGCTTTCTTT. Translation gives CASSPGQGGTEAFF. V usage is TRBV5-1 and J usage is TRBJ1-1, with 8 bases identical to TRBD1. Losses at the gene ends were 4 bases for V and 5 bases for J; bases not matched to a gene: 7. CDR1 is SGHRS, CDR2 YFSETQ, per germline. This CDR3 contains 14 residues. The complete variable domain, with remaining parts taken from reference TRBV5-1 and TRBJ1-1, reads KAGVTQTPRYLIKTRGQQVTLSCSPISGHRSVSWYQQTPGQGLQFLFEYFSETQRNKGNFPGRFSGRQFSNSRSEMNVSTLELGDSALYLCASSPGQGGTEAFFGQGTRLTVV.